The next 19 T cell receptor beta chains were all read from a single sample in a study of T cells in localized non-small cell lung cancer. Produced via immunoSEQ multiplex PCR; TCRdb's table is partial and in-frame only. The sample includes 40,000 to 60,000 clones, roughly 79% of them seen just once. Here the sequenced sample was peripheral blood mononuclear cells, taken before any cancer treatment. These receptors came from a man aged 40-75 years with stage III lung adenocarcinoma.

The chain employs TRBV27 and TRBJ2-5, with 10 nucleotides matching TRBD1. J gave up 3 bases and V 0 bases, and 7 bases lay outside the gene matches. This CDR3 spans 17 amino acids. The germline V gene encodes CDR1 MNHEY and CDR2 SMNVEV (reference sequence). The CDR3 reads CASSLSGDRGKKETQYF. CDR3 sequence (DNA): TGTGCCAGCAGTTTATCGGGGGACAGGGGAAAGAAAGAGACCCAGTACTTC.

This clone was counted a few times. V and J are TRBV9 and TRBJ1-3; D gene ambiguous. CDR1 SGDLS and CDR2 YYNGEE come from the germline V gene. The CDR3 covers 19 residues. The ends were cut back, 4 bases at V and 0 bases at J, with 23 bases in the middle. The CDR3 here is CASSPHRVNSFYSGNTIYF. CDR3 nucleotide sequence: TGTGCCAGCAGCCCTCATAGGGTGAACTCCTTCTACTCTGGAAACACCATATATTTT.

The chain is built from TRBV4-1 and TRBJ2-7, with 9 positions matching TRBD1. Germline V gene lookup returns CDR1 MGHRA and CDR2 YSYEKL. The CDR3 is 15 residues long. With 3 bases clipped from V and 2 bases from J, the junction kept 5 bases outside the gene matches. The CDR3 sequence: CASSHPGTGTYEQYF. In nucleotides, the CDR3 is TGCGCCAGCAGCCATCCCGGGACAGGGACCTACGAGCAGTACTTC.

J is TRBJ2-3 and V is TRBV23-1; unclear D gene. TRBV23-1 is marked as an open reading frame, function uncertain. The CDR3 totals 13 residues. V lost 8 bases to trimming and J lost 6 bases, with 15 bases between them. The chain's CDR3 is CASFPVPGDTQYF. The DNA of the CDR3 is TGCGCCAGCTTTCCTGTCCCGGGCGATACGCAGTATTTT.

The chain links TRBV7-8 to TRBJ2-7; 8 bases match TRBD1. The CDR3 length is 15 residues. The J segment lost 3 bases and the V segment lost 6 bases, leaving 10 bases of the junction unmatched. The germline V gene encodes CDR1 SGHVS and CDR2 FQNEAQ. CDR3 loop: CASRGQGIAHYEQYF. The CDR3 nucleotides read TGTGCCAGCAGAGGACAGGGCATTGCCCACTACGAGCAGTACTTC. The entire variable domain, with the rest obtained from reference TRBV7-8 and TRBJ2-7, is as follows: GAGVSQSPRYKVAKRGQDVALRCDPISGHVSLFWYQQALGQGPEFLTYFQNEAQLDKSGLPSDRFFAERPEGSVSTLKIQRTQQEDSAVYLCASRGQGIAHYEQYFGPGTRLTVT.

V gene TRBV25-1 combines with J gene TRBJ2-7; D might be TRBD1 (5 bases). The V end was cut by 5 bases, the J end by 0 bases, with 11 bases between. The germline V gene encodes CDR1 MGHDK and CDR2 SYGVNS. The length of the CDR3 is 14 residues. CDR3 sequence (DNA): TGTGCCAGCAGTTCGGGCAGGGTCTCCTACGAGCAGTACTTC. Encoded protein: CASSSGRVSYEQYF.

The rearrangement joins TRBV5-4 to TRBJ2-5; TRBD2 agrees at 8 bases. The junction had 5 bases not matched to a gene; V was cut back by 0 bases and J by 4 bases. CDR3 length: 15 residues. Germline V gene data show CDR1 as SGHNT and CDR2 as YYREEE (reference sequence). The CDR3 here is CASSLGAGVGETQYF. The DNA for the CDR3 is TGTGCCAGCAGCTTGGGAGCGGGGGTTGGAGAGACCCAGTACTTC.

CDR3 loop: CASSVAGNSDYEQYF. The CDR3 DNA reads as TGTGCCAGCAGCGTAGCTGGGAATTCAGATTACGAGCAGTACTTC. The J gene is TRBJ2-7, the V gene TRBV9, with D unresolved. Germline loops: CDR1 SGDLS, CDR2 YYNGEE. The CDR3 is made up of 15 amino acids. V lost 0 bases and J 4 bases, leaving 14 bases between the germline ends.

The J gene is TRBJ2-1, the V gene TRBV19; 10 nucleotides line up with TRBD2. Germline V gives CDR1 LNHDA, CDR2 SQIVND (reference sequence). The CDR3 covers 15 residues. The J segment lost 2 bases and the V segment lost 7 bases, leaving 5 bases of the junction unmatched. The CDR3: CASTLAGVTYNEQFF. As DNA, the CDR3 is TGTGCCAGTACCCTAGCGGGGGTAACCTACAATGAGCAGTTCTTC.

Worth noting for this clone: Other DNA sequences in this specimen translate into the identical CDR3. This chain links TRBV9 with TRBJ2-3, with 9 bases matching TRBD2. Germline loops: CDR1 SGDLS, CDR2 YYNGEE. V shed 0 bases, J shed 6 bases, and the junction held 2 bases outside the gene matches. This CDR3 comprises 14 residues. The CDR3 DNA reads as TGTGCCAGCAGCGTAGTTAGCGGGGGCGATACGCAGTATTTT. Encoded protein: CASSVVSGGDTQYF.

The V and J genes are TRBV5-4 and TRBJ2-2; D might be TRBD1 (5 bases). The V and J ends lost 2 bases and 6 bases respectively, with 8 bases between them. CDR1 and CDR2 from the germline V gene are SGHNT and YYREEE (reference sequence). This CDR3 is 13 amino acids long. The CDR3 protein is CASSFQGPGELFF. Here the CDR3 DNA reads TGTGCCAGCAGCTTCCAGGGTCCCGGGGAGCTGTTTTTT.

V gene TRBV15 combines with J gene TRBJ1-1; no reliable D call. The CDR3 has 15 residues. Germline CDR1 and CDR2: LNHNV and YYDKDF (reference sequence). V gave up 5 bases and J gave up 1 base, with 14 bases separating them. CDR3 protein: CATSSRLLQNTEAFF. The CDR3 DNA sequence: TGTGCCACCAGCTCCCGACTGCTCCAGAACACTGAAGCTTTCTTT.

The V call is TRBV6-5, the J call TRBJ2-4; possible D gene TRBD2, 6 bases. Germline CDR1 is MNHEY and CDR2 is SVGAGI. V was cut by 2 bases and J by 0 bases, with 11 bases left in between. The CDR3 extends over 16 amino acids. CDR3 sequence: CASSYELALAKNIQYF. The CDR3 nucleotides are TGTGCCAGCAGTTACGAACTAGCTCTAGCCAAAAACATTCAGTACTTC.

The rearrangement uses TRBV7-8 and TRBJ1-5; 8 positions match TRBD1. CDR1 is SGHVS, CDR2 FQNEAQ, per germline. This CDR3 is 17 amino acids long. Trimming at V came to 4 bases and at J to 4 bases, leaving 12 bases not matched to a gene. Here the CDR3 reads CASSSARQGLQNQPQHF. CDR3 bases: TGTGCCAGCAGCTCCGCTAGACAGGGGCTACAGAATCAGCCCCAGCATTTT.

The chain joins TRBV2 to TRBJ2-7, with D possibly matching TRBD2 (6 bases). The germline V gene encodes CDR1 SNHLY and CDR2 FYNNEI. Deletions cut 7 bases from V and 1 base from J, with 23 bases between. The CDR3 length is 17 residues. The CDR3 loop reads CASTRDPGVLVSYEQYF. The CDR3 DNA reads TGTGCCAGCACGAGGGATCCGGGGGTATTAGTTTCCTACGAGCAGTACTTC.

The chain couples TRBV27 to TRBJ1-6, with 9 bases that match TRBD1. Per germline, CDR1 MNHEY and CDR2 SMNVEV (reference sequence). The trim removed 3 bases at V and 11 bases at J, leaving 2 bases unmatched. This CDR3 spans 13 amino acids. The CDR3 sequence: CASSFRQGAPLHF. DNA of the CDR3: TGTGCCAGCAGTTTCCGACAGGGGGCACCCCTCCACTTT.

The rearrangement links TRBV25-1 to TRBJ1-4; a possible D gene is TRBD1 (5 bases). Deletions cut 7 bases from V and 7 bases from J, with 19 bases between. This CDR3 is 15 amino acids long. The germline V gene encodes CDR1 MGHDK and CDR2 SYGVNS. The CDR3 reads CASTQSLRGGEKLFF. Written as DNA, the CDR3 is TGTGCCAGCACCCAATCTTTAAGGGGAGGTGAAAAACTGTTTTTT. The variable domain in full, completed from reference TRBV25-1 and TRBJ1-4, reads EADIYQTPRYLVIGTGKKITLECSQTMGHDKMYWYQQDPGMELHLIHYSYGVNSTEKGDLSSESTVSRIRTEHFPLTLESARPSHTSQYLCASTQSLRGGEKLFFGSGTQLSVL.

This clone was observed a single time. The chain uses TRBV7-2 and TRBJ2-7; 10 bases agree with TRBD2. The V and J ends lost 3 bases and 2 bases, in that order; junction bases with no gene match: 1. Germline V gene sequence: CDR1 SGHTA, CDR2 FQGNSA. The CDR3 length is 14 residues. The CDR3 coding sequence is TGTGCCAGCAGCTTCAGCGGGGGGGCCTACGAGCAGTACTTC. Protein sequence: CASSFSGGAYEQYF. The whole variable domain, filled in from reference TRBV7-2 and TRBJ2-7, reads GAGVSQSPSNKVTEKGKDVELRCDPISGHTALYWYRQSLGQGLEFLIYFQGNSAPDKSGLPSDRFSAERTGGSVSTLTIQRTQQEDSAVYLCASSFSGGAYEQYFGPGTRLTVT.

The chain has TRBV19 and TRBJ2-4; possible D gene TRBD2, 7 bases. CDR3 length: 15 residues. V was cut by 5 bases and J by 6 bases, with 17 bases left in between. Per the germline V gene, CDR1 is LNHDA and CDR2 is SQIVND (reference sequence). The CDR3 here is CASSGIGGRGNIQYF. The DNA of the CDR3 is TGTGCCAGTAGTGGCATCGGGGGGCGTGGAAACATTCAGTACTTC.